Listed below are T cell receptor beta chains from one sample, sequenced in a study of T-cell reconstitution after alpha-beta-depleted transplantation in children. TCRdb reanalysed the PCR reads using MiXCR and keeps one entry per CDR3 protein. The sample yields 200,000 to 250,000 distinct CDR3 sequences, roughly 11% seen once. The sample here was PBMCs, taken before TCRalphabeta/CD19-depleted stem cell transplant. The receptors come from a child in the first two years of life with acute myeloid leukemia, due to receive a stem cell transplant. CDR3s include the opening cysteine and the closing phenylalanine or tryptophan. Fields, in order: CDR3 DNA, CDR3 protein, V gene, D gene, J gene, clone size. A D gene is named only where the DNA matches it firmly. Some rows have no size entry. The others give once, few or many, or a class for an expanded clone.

cdr3_nt: TGTGCCAGCAGCTTAGGTGGGATGTACGAGCAGTACTTC
cdr3_aa: CASSLGGMYEQYF
v_call: TRBV11-3
d_call: NA
j_call: TRBJ2-7
clone_size: NA

cdr3_nt: TGTGCCAGCAGCTTAGTTGAGGGCACCTATGGCGACACCTTC
cdr3_aa: CASSLVEGTYGDTF
v_call: TRBV7-8
d_call: NA
j_call: TRBJ1-2
clone_size: NA

cdr3_nt: TGTGCCAGCAGCTTGGTTGGAGGAGTCCTCGACGAGCAGTACTTC
cdr3_aa: CASSLVGGVLDEQYF
v_call: TRBV5-6
d_call: NA
j_call: TRBJ2-7
clone_size: many

cdr3_nt: TGTGCCACCAGTGATTTGGGAGGGCCGAACACAGATACGCAGTATTTT
cdr3_aa: CATSDLGGPNTDTQYF
v_call: TRBV24-1
d_call: NA
j_call: TRBJ2-3
clone_size: many

cdr3_nt: TGTGCCTGGAGTCCGACAGTGGCGGGCTACACCTTC
cdr3_aa: CAWSPTVAGYTF
v_call: TRBV30
d_call: NA
j_call: TRBJ1-2
clone_size: many

cdr3_nt: TGCAGCGTCAGCGGGTCAACAACAGATACGCAGTATTTT
cdr3_aa: CSVSGSTTDTQYF
v_call: TRBV29-1
d_call: NA
j_call: TRBJ2-3
clone_size: many

cdr3_nt: TGCGCCAGCAGCTTGTACGGGAGGCGAACTAGCACAGATACGCAGTATTTT
cdr3_aa: CASSLYGRRTSTDTQYF
v_call: TRBV5-1
d_call: TRBD2
j_call: TRBJ2-3
clone_size: many

cdr3_nt: TGTGCCAGCAGCTTACAGATCCCCTACGAGCAGTACTTC
cdr3_aa: CASSLQIPYEQYF
v_call: TRBV5-6
d_call: NA
j_call: TRBJ2-7
clone_size: many

cdr3_nt: TGTGCCAGCAGCCGACCCGAAGGCAATCAGCCCCAGCATTTT
cdr3_aa: CASSRPEGNQPQHF
v_call: TRBV28
d_call: NA
j_call: TRBJ1-5
clone_size: many

cdr3_nt: TGCAGTGCTAGAGATAATGGTCCCAGGACTAGCACAGATACGCAGTATTTT
cdr3_aa: CSARDNGPRTSTDTQYF
v_call: TRBV20-1
d_call: NA
j_call: TRBJ2-3
clone_size: many

cdr3_nt: TGCAGTGCTCACGGGACAGAAGAGACCCAGTACTTC
cdr3_aa: CSAHGTEETQYF
v_call: TRBV20-1
d_call: TRBD1
j_call: TRBJ2-5
clone_size: many

cdr3_nt: TGTGCCACCAGTGATTTGCGGCTATCCGCCAATGAGCAGTTCTTC
cdr3_aa: CATSDLRLSANEQFF
v_call: TRBV24-1
d_call: NA
j_call: TRBJ2-1
clone_size: many

cdr3_nt: TGTGCCAGCAGTCACCTAGCGTCTGGTGGGGAGCTGTTTTTT
cdr3_aa: CASSHLASGGELFF
v_call: TRBV6-2/TRBV6-3
d_call: NA
j_call: TRBJ2-2
clone_size: many

cdr3_nt: TGCAGTGCTAGACCCGAGGACACCTACTTCAATCAGCCCCAGCATTTT
cdr3_aa: CSARPEDTYFNQPQHF
v_call: TRBV20-1
d_call: NA
j_call: TRBJ1-5
clone_size: few

cdr3_nt: TGTGCCAGCAGCTTATATATTTCAACAGGGCTCGAGACCCAGTACTTC
cdr3_aa: CASSLYISTGLETQYF
v_call: TRBV7-2
d_call: NA
j_call: TRBJ2-5
clone_size: many

cdr3_nt: TGCAGTAACCAGCGGGTGGCCTACAATGAGCAGTTCTTC
cdr3_aa: CSNQRVAYNEQFF
v_call: TRBV20-1
d_call: NA
j_call: TRBJ2-1
clone_size: many

cdr3_nt: TGTGCCAGCGGTCAGGGGAGCCAAGAGACCCAGTACTTC
cdr3_aa: CASGQGSQETQYF
v_call: TRBV4-2
d_call: NA
j_call: TRBJ2-5
clone_size: NA

cdr3_nt: TGTGCCAGCAGATACAGGGGTTCTAACGAAGCTTTCTTT
cdr3_aa: CASRYRGSNEAFF
v_call: TRBV27
d_call: TRBD1
j_call: TRBJ1-1
clone_size: many